This T cell receptor (beta chain) was sequenced in a study of neurological immune-mediated disorders (dated by TCRdb to between 2017 and 2020). Study-level background: Using UMI-based sequencing, the study compared peripheral blood TCR-beta repertoires from patients with HTLV-I-associated myelopathy (HAM/TSP), patients with multiple sclerosis, and healthy controls. Alongside PBMC samples, the set of some 100 TCR-beta libraries contained longitudinal samples, technical triplicates, and paired CD4+ and CD8+ T-cell subsets that had been sorted. The cohort was made up of 68 subjects, consisting of 14 HAM/TSP patients, around 35 multiple sclerosis patients and around 20 healthy controls. Results and caveats for the whole study, not just this receptor: TCR clonal expansion was highest in HAM/TSP patients and lowest in MS patients, with MS patients falling below even healthy controls. No identical CDR3 amino acid sequences were found to be shared among expanded clones across subjects, suggesting that TCR-beta repertoires were private in all groups.

To synthesize cDNA, template-switch 5'RACE was performed with a primer carrying a 10-nucleotide random unique molecular identifier so that each TCR transcript was tagged. Over 180 million TCR-beta sequences, covering 15-18 subjects, were produced in each sequencing run. The RNeasy kit was used to extract total RNA. TCR-beta VDJ regions were amplified with primers for the TCR constant region and the 5'RACE anchor, using the KAPA Real-time Library Amplification kit. Sample indexes and Illumina adaptors were added in a first PCR, after which library yield was increased in a second PCR. After Ampure bead purification, the roughly 650 bp TCR product was size-selected on a 2% E-gel SizeSelection system. Library quality was checked on a Bioanalyzer, concentration was measured with Qubit, and libraries were quantified with the Kapa Library Quantification kit before pooling. An Illumina HiSeq 2500 sequenced the libraries paired-end 2 x 150 bp. To increase sequence diversity, about 25-31% phiX was spiked into each library pool. Concerning the study's data processing: The UMI-based MiGEC pipeline processed quality-filtered reads and removed over 85% of raw TCR sequences during error correction. IMGT germline references were used for aligning VDJ genes, and each clonotype was defined as a unique CDR3 amino acid sequence together with its V-J genes. Clonal expansion, Shannon diversity and CDR3 relatedness (CalcPairwiseDistances, ClusterSamples) were evaluated with VDJtools, and phylogenetic trees were built with CLCbio workbench. Clones with at least 8 unique UMIs were defined as expanded, with this threshold being based on coefficient-of-variation modelling across technical triplicates. The public reads were run again by TCRdb, first through fastp at Q25 and then through MiXCR, and only productive beta chains were kept. Merged by CDR3 protein, the rows form single entries marked with the most common genes and DNA. What appears here as the V and J calls and clone size reflects TCRdb's work, not the paper's. Present in this sample are 25,000 to 30,000 distinct CDR3 sequences, under 8% of which were seen just once. Approximately 9.6% of the sample lies in the top ten.

Blood bank volunteers in Maryland, USA served as the healthy controls. For unsorted PBMC libraries, 2 million PBMCs were used after storage in RNAlater at -80 degrees C until RNA extraction. PBMCs were separated from peripheral blood using Ficoll-Hypaque density gradient centrifugation and then cryopreserved in liquid nitrogen. This clonotype was counted ten times or more. What antigen it recognizes has not been identified. No per-base quality is available; no much larger clone lies one base away. The clonotype comes from a woman in her forties or fifties in good health. The sample was PBMCs.

The CDR3 protein is CSAGNTGTGGFEQYF. The DNA is as follows: TGCAGTGCTGGAAATACCGGGACAGGTGGCTTCGAGCAGTACTTC. The sequence links TRBV20-1 to TRBJ2-7; 8 nucleotides in the junction match TRBD1. V has 5 bases trimmed and J has 6 bases trimmed; junction bases matching no gene number 15. The CDR3 has 15 amino acids, counting the end cysteine and phenylalanine. The entry retains the CDR3 DNA only, 45 bases that are in frame from base 1. CDR1 and CDR2 were assigned from the germline V gene (reference sequence) as DFQATT and SNEGSKA.